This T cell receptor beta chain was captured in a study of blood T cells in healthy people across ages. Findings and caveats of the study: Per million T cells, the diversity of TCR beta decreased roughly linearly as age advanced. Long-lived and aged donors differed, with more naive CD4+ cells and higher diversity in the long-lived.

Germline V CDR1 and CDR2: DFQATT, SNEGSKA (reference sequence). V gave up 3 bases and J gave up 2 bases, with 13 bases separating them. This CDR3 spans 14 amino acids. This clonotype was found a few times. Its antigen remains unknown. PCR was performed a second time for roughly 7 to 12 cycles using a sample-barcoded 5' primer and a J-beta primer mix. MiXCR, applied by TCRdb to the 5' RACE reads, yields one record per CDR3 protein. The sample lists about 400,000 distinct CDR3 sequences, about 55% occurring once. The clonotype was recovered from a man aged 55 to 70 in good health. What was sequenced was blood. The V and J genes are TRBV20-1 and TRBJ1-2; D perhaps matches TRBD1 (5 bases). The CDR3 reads CSASVPGRNYGYTF. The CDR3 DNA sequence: TGCAGTGCTAGCGTACCGGGACGGAACTATGGCTACACCTTC.